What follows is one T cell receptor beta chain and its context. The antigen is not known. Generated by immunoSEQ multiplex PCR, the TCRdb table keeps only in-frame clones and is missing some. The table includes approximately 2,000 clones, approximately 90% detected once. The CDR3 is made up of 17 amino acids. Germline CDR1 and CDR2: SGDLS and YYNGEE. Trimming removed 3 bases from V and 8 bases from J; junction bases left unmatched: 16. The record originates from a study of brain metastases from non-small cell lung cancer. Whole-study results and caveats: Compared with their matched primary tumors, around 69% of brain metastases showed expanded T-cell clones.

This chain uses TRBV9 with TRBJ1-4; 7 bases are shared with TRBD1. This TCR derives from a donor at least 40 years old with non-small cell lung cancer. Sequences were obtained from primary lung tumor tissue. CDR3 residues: CASSAGGWGWRNEKLFF. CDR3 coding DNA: TGTGCCAGCAGCGCAGGGGGATGGGGGTGGAGGAACGAAAAACTGTTTTTT.